The 9 T cell receptor beta chains presented below share a single source sample, sequenced in a study of blood T cells in healthy people across ages. A sample-barcoded 5' primer and a J-beta primer mix were used in a second PCR of roughly 7 to 11 cycles. TCRdb reanalysed the 5' RACE reads using MiXCR and keeps one entry per CDR3 protein. Of around 1,000,000 distinct CDR3 sequences in the sample, 30% to 40% were seen once. The sample taken for sequencing was blood. These receptor sequences come from a man aged 18 to 30 in good health.

This clonotype was seen a handful of times. The chain uses TRBV6-6 and TRBJ1-1; 7 bases agree with TRBD1. The germline gives CDR1 MNHNY, CDR2 SVGAGI (reference sequence). This CDR3 has 14 residues. V lost 0 bases and J lost 4; bases outside the gene matches: 2. This chain's CDR3 is CASSYSTGSTEAFF. The CDR3 nucleotides are TGTGCCAGCAGTTACTCGACAGGGAGCACTGAAGCTTTCTTT.

This rearrangement joins TRBV7-2 to TRBJ2-4, with 10 bases fitting TRBD1. The assigned J gene may be wrong: the sequence end matches TRBJ2-5 better. The germline V gene has CDR1 SGHTA and CDR2 FQGNSA. The CDR3 contains 13 residues. DNA for the CDR3: TGTGCCAGCAGTGGGACAGGGGCAGAGACCCAGTACTTC. Translation gives CASSGTGAETQYF.

The genes are TRBV4-2 and TRBJ2-7; D unclear. Germline values: CDR1 LGHNA, CDR2 YNFKEQ. V was clipped by 0 bases and J by 2 bases, with 11 bases between them. The CDR3 consists of 15 residues. The CDR3 coding sequence is TGTGCCAGCAGCCAAGAGTGGGCCATAACCTACGAGCAGTACTTC. Protein: CASSQEWAITYEQYF.

The gene calls are TRBV27 and TRBJ2-7, with D possibly matching TRBD2 (5 bases). Germline CDR1 MNHEY, CDR2 SMNVEV (reference sequence). The CDR3 contains 13 residues. V was clipped by 6 bases and J by 6 bases, with 15 bases between them. The CDR3 DNA follows: TGTGCCAGCAGGTTAACCCTCGGAGGCGAGCAGTACTTC. Translation gives CASRLTLGGEQYF.

This chain joins TRBV5-1 and TRBJ2-5; D not resolved. V lost 0 bases and J 1 base, leaving 13 bases between the germline ends. The CDR3 totals 16 residues. Per germline, CDR1 SGHRS and CDR2 YFSETQ. The CDR3 DNA follows: TGCGCCAGCAGCTTGGATGGAACACCGTCCCAAGAGACCCAGTACTTC. This sequence encodes CASSLDGTPSQETQYF.

This clonotype turned up a few times. This rearrangement joins TRBV7-9 to TRBJ2-7, with D perhaps TRBD1 (5 bases). Trimming took 1 base from V and 1 from J, leaving 11 bases between them. The V gene's germline CDR1 is SEHNR and CDR2 FQNEAQ (reference sequence). CDR3 length: 15 residues. The chain's CDR3 is CASSLEGALSYEQYF. CDR3 sequence (DNA): TGTGCCAGCAGCTTAGAAGGGGCCCTTTCCTACGAGCAGTACTTC.

This clonotype was counted between two and nine times. The V and J genes are TRBV3-1 and TRBJ2-3; 8 bases line up with TRBD1. This CDR3 region has 12 residues. Germline CDR1 reads LGHDT; CDR2 reads YNNKEL (reference sequence). V was clipped by 4 bases and J by 7 bases; unmatched bases: 1. CDR3 protein: CASSRTGNTQYF. The CDR3 region has the DNA TGTGCCAGCAGCCGGACAGGGAATACGCAGTATTTT.

This clonotype showed up just a few times. The chain couples TRBV11-2 to TRBJ2-3; 7 bases match TRBD2. The length of the CDR3 is 16 residues. V shed 2 bases and J 0 bases; nucleotides not matched to a gene: 5. CDR1 is SGHAT, CDR2 FQNNGV, per germline. CDR3 nucleotide sequence: TGTGCCAGCAGCTTAAAGGCCGGGGGGAGCACAGATACGCAGTATTTT. It yields the protein CASSLKAGGSTDTQYF. Together with reference TRBV11-2 and TRBJ2-3, the CDR3 gives the full variable domain: EAGVAQSPRYKIIEKRQSVAFWCNPISGHATLYWYQQILGQGPKLLIQFQNNGVVDDSQLPKDRFSAERLKGVDSTLKIQPAKLEDSAVYLCASSLKAGGSTDTQYFGPGTRLTVL.

With respect to this clonotype: This may be a read error, as it is one base from a much larger clone. CDR3 loop: CAISVQGRKGYTF. CDR3 in DNA: TGTGCCATCAGTGTGCAGGGGCGGAAAGGCTACACCTTC. The chain uses TRBV10-3 and TRBJ1-2, with D maybe TRBD1 (6 bases). The V gene lost 4 bases and the J gene lost 8 bases, with 14 bases spanning the gap. The CDR3 has 13 residues. Looked up from germline, CDR1 is ENHRY and CDR2 is SYGVKD.